This T cell receptor (beta chain) was documented in a study of blood T cells in healthy people across ages. Turning to the study itself: Template switching caught about one barcoded beta molecule for each two T cells.

The V gene's germline CDR1 is MNHNS and CDR2 SASEGT. The CDR3 is made up of 15 amino acids. V was cut by 1 base and J by 2 bases, with 9 bases left in between. Study-wide results and limits: Across samples, TCR beta diversity tracked strongly with naive T cell percentage.

Through a sample-barcoded 5' primer and a J-beta primer mix, a second PCR was run for roughly 6 to 12 cycles. No fewer than 2.5 million CDR3-containing paired-end reads came from each sample. TCRdb re-derived calls from the 5' RACE reads in MiXCR, one entry per CDR3 protein. The data show around 1.7 million distinct CDR3 sequences, 28% seen once. Concerning this clonotype: Its specificity is not known.

Every donor gave 9.5 to 10 milliliters of peripheral blood. What was sequenced was blood. The source is a woman in her thirties in good health. The chain links TRBV6-1 to TRBJ1-5, with no clear D. The CDR3: CASSEEGLGNQPQHF. CDR3 in DNA: TGTGCCAGCAGTGAAGAAGGACTTGGCAATCAGCCCCAGCATTTT.